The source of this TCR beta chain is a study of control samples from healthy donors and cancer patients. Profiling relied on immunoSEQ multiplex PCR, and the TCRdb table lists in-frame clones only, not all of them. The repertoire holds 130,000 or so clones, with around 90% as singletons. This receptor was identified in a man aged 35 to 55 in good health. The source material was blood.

Here the CDR3 DNA reads TGTGCCAGCAGTTTCAACCAGGGGTATGGCTACACCTTC. Its translation is CASSFNQGYGYTF. V and J are TRBV28 and TRBJ1-2, with a possible D match to TRBD1 (6 bases). Germline-derived CDR1 and CDR2 are MDHEN and SYDVKM. Between the trimmed V and J ends, which lost 3 bases and 5 bases, there was a span of 10 bases. The CDR3 loop spans 13 amino acids.